This TCR beta chain is from a study of blood T cell repertoires in COVID-19. The table came from immunoSEQ multiplex PCR; TCRdb's copy has only in-frame clones and leaves some out. This table has about 48,000 clones, 80% to 90% appearing once. About this clone itself: Compared with germline, one end of the junction differs, possibly owing to a read error.

The CDR3 length is 13 residues. Germline V CDR1 and CDR2: SNHLY, FYNNEI. This receptor was obtained from a woman aged 80 or older with acute or convalescent COVID-19. The material sequenced was peripheral blood. The chain joins TRBV2 to TRBJ2-1; 10 positions agree with TRBD1. The CDR3, as DNA: TGTGCCACCGGTATAGGAAGGGGACAGGGGTCGGTCTTC. Amino acids: CATGIGRGQGSVF. Variable domain in full (rest from reference TRBV2 and TRBJ2-1): EPEVTQTPSHQVTQMGQEVILRCVPISNHLYFYWYRQILGQKVEFLVSFYNNEISEKSEIFDDQFSVERPDGSNFTLKIRSTKLEDSAMYFCATGIGRGQGSVFGPGTRLTVL.